The clone carrying this T cell receptor (beta chain) was recorded at least ten times. The data were taken from a study of T cells in Graves' hyperthyroidism and ophthalmopathy. Trimming stripped 5 bases from V and 6 bases from J, with 11 bases between. Germline-derived CDR1 and CDR2 are MNHEY and SMNVEV (reference sequence). The CDR3 has 12 amino acids. What was amplified from RNA transcripts were TCR beta CDR3 regions. RT-PCR in the first round (using the HTBI primer set) targeted the TCR CDR3. TCRdb re-analysed the multiplex PCR reads in MiXCR, keeping a single row per CDR3 protein. The sample lists about 690,000 distinct CDR3 sequences, roughly a sixth occurring once. No progression to ophthalmopathy during 18 months of follow-up defined stable disease. Uncontrolled infection, other autoimmune disease, pregnancy and lactation each barred patients from inclusion.

The V gene is TRBV27, the J gene TRBJ2-7, with a possible D match to TRBD1 (6 bases). This sequence was found in a man aged 45-65 years with Graves' hyperthyroidism. Sequencing was performed on blood. CDR3 bases: TGTGCCAGCAGTCCGAACAGGGCCGAGCAGTACTTC. Protein product: CASSPNRAEQYF.